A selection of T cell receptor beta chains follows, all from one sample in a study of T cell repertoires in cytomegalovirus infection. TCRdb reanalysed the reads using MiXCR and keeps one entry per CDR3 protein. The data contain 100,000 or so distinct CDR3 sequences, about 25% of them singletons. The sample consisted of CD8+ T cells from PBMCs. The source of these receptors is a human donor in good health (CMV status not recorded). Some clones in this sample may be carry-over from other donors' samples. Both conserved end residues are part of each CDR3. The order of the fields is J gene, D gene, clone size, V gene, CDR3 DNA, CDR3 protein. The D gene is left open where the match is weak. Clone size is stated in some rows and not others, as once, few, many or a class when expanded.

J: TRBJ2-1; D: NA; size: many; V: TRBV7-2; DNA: TGTGCCAGCAGCTTATGGCTGGACAATGAGCAGTTCTTC; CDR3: CASSLWLDNEQFF
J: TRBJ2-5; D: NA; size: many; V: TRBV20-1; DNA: TGCAGTCTAGAAATCCCGCTCTGGACTCAAGAGACCCAGTACTTC; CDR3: CSLEIPLWTQETQYF
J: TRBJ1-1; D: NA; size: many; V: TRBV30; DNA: TGTGCCTGGATCCATAGGGGGACGAACACTGAAGCTTTCTTT; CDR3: CAWIHRGTNTEAFF
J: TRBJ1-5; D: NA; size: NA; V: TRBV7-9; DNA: TGTGCCAGCAGCTTAGGGGAGGGGTACAATCAGCCCCAGCATTTT; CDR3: CASSLGEGYNQPQHF
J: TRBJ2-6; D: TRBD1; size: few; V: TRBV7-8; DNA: TGTGCCAGCAGCCTCATTGAGGGGGGGACAGGGGTATCGGGGGCCAACGTCCTGACTTTC; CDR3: CASSLIEGGTGVSGANVLTF
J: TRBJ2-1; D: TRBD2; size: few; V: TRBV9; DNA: TGTGCCAGCAGCGCCACTAGCGGGGTTTACAATGAGCAGTTCTTC; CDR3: CASSATSGVYNEQFF
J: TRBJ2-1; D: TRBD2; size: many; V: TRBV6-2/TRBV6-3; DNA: TGTGCCAGCAGTTACCACGAAAATGGACTAGCGGGGGGCTACAATGAGCAGTTCTTC; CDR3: CASSYHENGLAGGYNEQFF
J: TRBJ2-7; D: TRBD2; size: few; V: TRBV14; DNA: TGTGCCAGCAGCCAAGACATGCTAGCGGGAGTACACTCCTACGAGCAGTACTTC; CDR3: CASSQDMLAGVHSYEQYF
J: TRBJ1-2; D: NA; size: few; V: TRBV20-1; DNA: TGCAGTGCTAGGGGAGAAGAGAACTATGGCTACACCTTC; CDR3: CSARGEENYGYTF
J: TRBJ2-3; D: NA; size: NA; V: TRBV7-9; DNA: TGTGCCAGCACCCCTGGAGCGGGAGATACGCAGTATTTT; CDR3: CASTPGAGDTQYF
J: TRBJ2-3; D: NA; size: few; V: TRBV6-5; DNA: TGTGCCAGCAGTGAGACTCGCACAGATACGCAGTATTTT; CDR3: CASSETRTDTQYF
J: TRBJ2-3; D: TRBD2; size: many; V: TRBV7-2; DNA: TGTGCCAGCGGACGGGAGGGCACAGATACGCAGTATTTT; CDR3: CASGREGTDTQYF
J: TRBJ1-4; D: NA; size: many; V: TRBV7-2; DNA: TGTGCCAGCAGCTTAGGACAGAAGAGTGAAAAACTGTTTTTT; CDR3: CASSLGQKSEKLFF
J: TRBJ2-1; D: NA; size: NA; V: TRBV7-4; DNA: TGTGCCAGCAGCTTCGGGAGCTCCTACAATGAGCAGTTCTTC; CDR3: CASSFGSSYNEQFF
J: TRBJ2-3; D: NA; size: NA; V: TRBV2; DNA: TGTGCCAGCATGGGACGCCCGAGGTCAGATACGCAGTATTTT; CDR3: CASMGRPRSDTQYF
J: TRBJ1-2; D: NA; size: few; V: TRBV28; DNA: TGTGCCAGCGGTTGGGGGTTTTATGGCTACACCTTC; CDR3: CASGWGFYGYTF
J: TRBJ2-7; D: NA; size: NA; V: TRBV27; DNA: TGTGCCAGCAGTTTAGTTTTCAGGACGGCCTACGACGAGCAGTACTTC; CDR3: CASSLVFRTAYDEQYF
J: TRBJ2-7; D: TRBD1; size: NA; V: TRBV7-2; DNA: TGTGCCAGCAGCTTAGACTTAGGGACAGGGGTGTTCGAGCAGTACTTC; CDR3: CASSLDLGTGVFEQYF
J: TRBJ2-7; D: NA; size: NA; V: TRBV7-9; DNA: TGTGCCAGCTGCGGGTCGAACAGGGATTACGAGCAGTACTTC; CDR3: CASCGSNRDYEQYF
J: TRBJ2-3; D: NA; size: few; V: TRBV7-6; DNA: TGTGCCAGCAGCTTTAACCGCACAGATACGCAGTATTTT; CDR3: CASSFNRTDTQYF
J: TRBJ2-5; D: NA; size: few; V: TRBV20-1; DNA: TGCAGTGCTAGAGAAGGGGCTTTGAGGGACCGGAAAGAGACCCAGTACTTC; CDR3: CSAREGALRDRKETQYF
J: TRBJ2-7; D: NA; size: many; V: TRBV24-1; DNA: TGTGCCACCAGTGCTACGAACCCGGGTGAGCAGTACTTC; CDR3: CATSATNPGEQYF
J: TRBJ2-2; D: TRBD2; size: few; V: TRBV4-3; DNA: TGCGCCAGCAGCCAAGCAGCGGGGGGGCCGTTAGGGGAGCTGTTTTTT; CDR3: CASSQAAGGPLGELFF
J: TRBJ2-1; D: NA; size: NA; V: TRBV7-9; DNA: TGTGCCAGCAGCTTAGACCAGGATGAGCAGTTCTTC; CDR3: CASSLDQDEQFF
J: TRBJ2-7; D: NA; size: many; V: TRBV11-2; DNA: TGTGCCAGCAGCTTAGATGGATCGCTTCTGGGGGAGCAGTACTTC; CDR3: CASSLDGSLLGEQYF
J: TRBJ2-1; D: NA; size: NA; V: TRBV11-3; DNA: TGTGCCAGCAGGTTGGGTCGTCGGGACTCTTTTACCTACAATGAGCAGTTCTTC; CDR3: CASRLGRRDSFTYNEQFF
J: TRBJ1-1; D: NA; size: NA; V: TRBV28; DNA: TGTGCCAGCAGCCGGGTCACTGAAGCTTTCTTT; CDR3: CASSRVTEAFF
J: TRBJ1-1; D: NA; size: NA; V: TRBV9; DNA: TGTGCCAGCAGCGAATGGGAAACGAACACTGAAGCTTTCTTT; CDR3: CASSEWETNTEAFF
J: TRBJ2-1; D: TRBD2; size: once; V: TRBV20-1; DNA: TGCAGTGCTGACCTGGGTGGGAGGGATGAGCAGTTCTTC; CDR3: CSADLGGRDEQFF
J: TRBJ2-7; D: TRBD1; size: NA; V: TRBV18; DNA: TGTGCCAGCTCACCCCCGGGACAGGGTGGCTACGAGCAGTACTTC; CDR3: CASSPPGQGGYEQYF
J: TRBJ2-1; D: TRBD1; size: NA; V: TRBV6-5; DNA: TGTGCCAGCAGAGATACAGGGGGCTCCTACAATGAGCAGTTCTTC; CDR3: CASRDTGGSYNEQFF
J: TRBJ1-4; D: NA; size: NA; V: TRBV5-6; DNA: TGTGCCAGCAGCCTCAGGGGCTCGGATGAAAAACTGTTTTTT; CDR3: CASSLRGSDEKLFF
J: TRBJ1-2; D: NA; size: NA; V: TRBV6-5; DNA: TGTGCCAGCAGCGAGGTGGGTGGCGGCTACACCTTC; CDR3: CASSEVGGGYTF
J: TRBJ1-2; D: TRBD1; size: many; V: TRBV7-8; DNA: TGTGCCAGCAGCCAGGGACAGAGGTCCTATGGCTACACCTTC; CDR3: CASSQGQRSYGYTF
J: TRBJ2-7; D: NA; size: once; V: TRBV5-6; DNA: TGTGCCAGCAGCTCAGCAGGGGACGAGCAGTACTTC; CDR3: CASSSAGDEQYF
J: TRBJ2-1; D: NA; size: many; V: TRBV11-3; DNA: TGTGCCAGCAGCTCGAGGGGGGAGAGCTCCTACAATGAGCAGTTCTTC; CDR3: CASSSRGESSYNEQFF
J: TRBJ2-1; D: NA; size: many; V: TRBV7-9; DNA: TGTGCCAGCACCTCCGCTAGGGTCTCCTACAATGAGCAGTTCTTC; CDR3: CASTSARVSYNEQFF
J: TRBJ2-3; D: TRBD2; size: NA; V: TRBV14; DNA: TGTGCCAGCAGCCTGACTAGCGGACTCACAGATACGCAGTATTTT; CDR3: CASSLTSGLTDTQYF
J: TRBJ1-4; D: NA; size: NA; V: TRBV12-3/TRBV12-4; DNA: TGTGCCAGCAGTCCGCCGGGGCTCGATGAAAAACTGTTTTTT; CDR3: CASSPPGLDEKLFF
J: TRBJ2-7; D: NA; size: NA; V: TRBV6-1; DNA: TGTGCCAGCAGTGAAGGGTCACACCCCTACGAGCAGTACTTC; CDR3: CASSEGSHPYEQYF
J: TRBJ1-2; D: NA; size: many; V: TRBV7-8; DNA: TGTGCCAGCAGCTTAGTGCAGGGGAAGGACTATGGCTACACCTTC; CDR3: CASSLVQGKDYGYTF
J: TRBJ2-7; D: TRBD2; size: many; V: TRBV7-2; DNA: TGTGCCAGCAGCCCGGGGACTACCGACCCCTCCTACGAGCAGTACTTC; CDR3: CASSPGTTDPSYEQYF
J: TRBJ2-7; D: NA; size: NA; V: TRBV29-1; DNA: TGCAGCGCCCGGGACATCGGATACGAGCAGTACTTC; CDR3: CSARDIGYEQYF
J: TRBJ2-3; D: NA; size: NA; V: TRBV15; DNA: TGTGCCACCAGCCAATTCGGGCCCACAGGGAACACAGATACGCAGTATTTT; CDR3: CATSQFGPTGNTDTQYF